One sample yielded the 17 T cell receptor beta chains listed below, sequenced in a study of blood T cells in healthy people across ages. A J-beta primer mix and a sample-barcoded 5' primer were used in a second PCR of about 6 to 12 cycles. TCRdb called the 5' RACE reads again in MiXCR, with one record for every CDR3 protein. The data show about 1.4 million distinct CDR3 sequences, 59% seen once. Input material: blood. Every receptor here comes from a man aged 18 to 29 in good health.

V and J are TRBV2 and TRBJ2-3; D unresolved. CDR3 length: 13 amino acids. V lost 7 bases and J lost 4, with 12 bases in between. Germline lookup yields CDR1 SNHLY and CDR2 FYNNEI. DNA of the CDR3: TGTGCCAGCACCCCTTCCCAGGCAGATACGCAGTATTTT. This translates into CASTPSQADTQYF.

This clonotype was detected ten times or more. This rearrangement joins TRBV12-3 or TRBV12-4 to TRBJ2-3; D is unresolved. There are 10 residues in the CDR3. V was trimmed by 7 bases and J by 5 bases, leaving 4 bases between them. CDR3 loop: CASKGDTQYF. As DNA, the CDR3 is TGTGCCAGCAAGGGAGATACGCAGTATTTT.

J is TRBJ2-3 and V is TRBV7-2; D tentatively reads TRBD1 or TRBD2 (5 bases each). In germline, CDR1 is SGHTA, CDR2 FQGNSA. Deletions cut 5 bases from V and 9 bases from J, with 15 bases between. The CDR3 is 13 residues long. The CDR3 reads CASSPGLGDTQYF. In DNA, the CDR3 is TGTGCCAGCAGCCCGGGGCTGGGAGACACGCAGTATTTT. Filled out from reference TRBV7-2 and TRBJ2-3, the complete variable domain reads GAGVSQSPSNKVTEKGKDVELRCDPISGHTALYWYRQSLGQGLEFLIYFQGNSAPDKSGLPSDRFSAERTGGSVSTLTIQRTQQEDSAVYLCASSPGLGDTQYFGPGTRLTVL.

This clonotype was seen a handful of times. In nucleotides, the CDR3 is TGCGCCAGCAGCCAAACGGACGGGCAGAACAATGAGCAGTTCTTC. Protein product: CASSQTDGQNNEQFF. This chain joins TRBV4-1 and TRBJ2-1; the D is unclear. V lost 2 bases and J lost 5, with 13 bases in between. In germline, CDR1 is MGHRA, CDR2 YSYEKL. The CDR3 runs 15 residues.

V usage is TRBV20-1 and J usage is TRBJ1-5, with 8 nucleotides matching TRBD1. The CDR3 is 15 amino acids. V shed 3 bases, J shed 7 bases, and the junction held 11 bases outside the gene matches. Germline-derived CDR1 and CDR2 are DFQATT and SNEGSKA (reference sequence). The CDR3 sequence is CSASTGTGAKQPQHF. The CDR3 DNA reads TGCAGTGCTAGTACAGGGACAGGAGCTAAGCAGCCCCAGCATTTT.

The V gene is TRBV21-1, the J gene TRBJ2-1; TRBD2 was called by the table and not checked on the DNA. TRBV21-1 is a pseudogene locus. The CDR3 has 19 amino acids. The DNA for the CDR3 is TGTGCCAGCAGCAAACTCGGTAGCGGGGGGGATTATACCTACAATGAGCAGTTCTTC. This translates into CASSKLGSGGDYTYNEQFF.

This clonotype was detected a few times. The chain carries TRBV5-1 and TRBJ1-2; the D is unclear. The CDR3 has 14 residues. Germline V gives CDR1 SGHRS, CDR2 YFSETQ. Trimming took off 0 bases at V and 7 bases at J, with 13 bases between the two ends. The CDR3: CASSLDTGVSGYTF. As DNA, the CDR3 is TGCGCCAGCAGCTTGGACACGGGTGTAAGTGGCTACACCTTC.

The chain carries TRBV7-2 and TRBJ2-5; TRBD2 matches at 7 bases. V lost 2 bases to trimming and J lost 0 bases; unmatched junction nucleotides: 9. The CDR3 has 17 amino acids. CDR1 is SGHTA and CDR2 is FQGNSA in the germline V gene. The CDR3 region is CASSLHSGTTYQETQYF. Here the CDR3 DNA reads TGTGCCAGCAGCTTACACTCCGGGACTACGTACCAAGAGACCCAGTACTTC.

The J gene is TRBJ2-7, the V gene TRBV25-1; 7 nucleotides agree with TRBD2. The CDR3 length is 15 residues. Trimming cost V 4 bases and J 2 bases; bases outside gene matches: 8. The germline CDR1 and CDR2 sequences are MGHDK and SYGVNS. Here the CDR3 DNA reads TGTGCCAGCAGTGCGGGAGCGGGGCAAACCTACGAGCAGTACTTC. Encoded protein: CASSAGAGQTYEQYF.

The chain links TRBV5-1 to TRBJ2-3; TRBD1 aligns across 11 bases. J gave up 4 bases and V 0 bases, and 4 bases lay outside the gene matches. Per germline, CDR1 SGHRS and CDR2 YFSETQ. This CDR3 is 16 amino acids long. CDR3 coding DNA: TGCGCCAGCAGCTTGGCACCGGGACAGGGGGCAGATACGCAGTATTTT. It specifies CASSLAPGQGADTQYF.

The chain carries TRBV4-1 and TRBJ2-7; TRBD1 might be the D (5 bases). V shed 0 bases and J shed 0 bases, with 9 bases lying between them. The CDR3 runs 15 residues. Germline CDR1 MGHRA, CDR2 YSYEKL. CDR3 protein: CASSQDKGASYEQYF. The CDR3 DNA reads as TGCGCCAGCAGCCAAGATAAAGGGGCCTCCTACGAGCAGTACTTC.

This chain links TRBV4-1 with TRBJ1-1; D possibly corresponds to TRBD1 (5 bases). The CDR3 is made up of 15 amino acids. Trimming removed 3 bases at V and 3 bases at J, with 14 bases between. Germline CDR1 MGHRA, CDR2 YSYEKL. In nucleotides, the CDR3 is TGCGCCAGCAGCCAGGGGGAGGGGCTATACACTGAAGCTTTCTTT. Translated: CASSQGEGLYTEAFF.

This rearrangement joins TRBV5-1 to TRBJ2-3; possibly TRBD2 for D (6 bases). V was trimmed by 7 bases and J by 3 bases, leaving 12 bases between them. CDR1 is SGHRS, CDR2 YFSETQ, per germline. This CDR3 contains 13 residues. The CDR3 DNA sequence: TGCGCCAGCGGACGACGGGGGACAGATACGCAGTATTTT. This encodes CASGRRGTDTQYF.

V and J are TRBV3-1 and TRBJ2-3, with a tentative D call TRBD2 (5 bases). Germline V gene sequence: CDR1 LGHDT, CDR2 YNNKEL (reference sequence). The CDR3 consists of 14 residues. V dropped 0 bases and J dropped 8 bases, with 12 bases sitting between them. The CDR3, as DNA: TGTGCCAGCAGCCAAGATGAGGGTGTTGGTACGCAGTATTTT. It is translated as CASSQDEGVGTQYF.

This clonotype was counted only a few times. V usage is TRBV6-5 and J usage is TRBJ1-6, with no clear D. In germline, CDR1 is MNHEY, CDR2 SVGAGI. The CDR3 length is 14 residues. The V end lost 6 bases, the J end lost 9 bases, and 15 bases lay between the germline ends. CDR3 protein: CASSPRGRSSPLHF. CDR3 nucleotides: TGTGCCAGCAGCCCACGTGGTCGTTCTTCACCCCTCCACTTT.

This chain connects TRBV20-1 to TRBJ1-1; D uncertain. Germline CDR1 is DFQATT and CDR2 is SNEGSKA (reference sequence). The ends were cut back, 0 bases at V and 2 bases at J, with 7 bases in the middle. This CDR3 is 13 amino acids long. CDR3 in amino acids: CSARDVDNTEAFF. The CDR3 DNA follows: TGCAGTGCTAGAGATGTCGACAACACTGAAGCTTTCTTT.

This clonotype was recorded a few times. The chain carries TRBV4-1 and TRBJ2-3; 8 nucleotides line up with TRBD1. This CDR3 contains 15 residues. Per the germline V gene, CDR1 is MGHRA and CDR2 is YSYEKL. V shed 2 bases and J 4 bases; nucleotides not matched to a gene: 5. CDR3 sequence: CASSQQGAFPDTQYF. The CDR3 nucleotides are TGCGCCAGCAGCCAACAGGGGGCTTTCCCAGATACGCAGTATTTT.